Each of the 27 T cell receptor beta chains below was sequenced from the same sample in a study of shared T cell receptors in the human thymus. Data came from immunoSEQ multiplex PCR; TCRdb stores just in-frame clones and leaves some out. The table shows hundreds of thousands of clones, with around 89% occurring only once. These data are also associated with another study on human thymus T cells.

The sequenced sample consisted of thymocytes. All receptors derive from a boy in the first two years of life with a congenital heart defect.

This clone was observed once. The CDR3 sequence is CASSKGRQAAYEKLFF. Written as DNA, the CDR3 is TGTGCCAGCAGCAAAGGCCGACAGGCGGCTTATGAAAAACTGTTTTTT. This chain links TRBV21-1 with TRBJ1-4; the D call of TRBD1 is as the table states it, not checked on the DNA. TRBV21-1 is termed a pseudogene. The CDR3 extends over 16 amino acids.

The chain recombines TRBV13 with TRBJ2-7; no definite D call. The V and J ends lost 2 bases and 3 bases respectively, with 2 bases between them. This CDR3 spans 11 amino acids. Germline V CDR1 and CDR2: PRHDT, FYEKMQ (reference sequence). The CDR3 sequence is CASSLLYEQYF. The DNA for the CDR3 is TGTGCCAGCAGCTTACTCTACGAGCAGTACTTC. The whole variable domain, filled in from reference TRBV13 and TRBJ2-7, reads AAGVIQSPRHLIKEKRETATLKCYPIPRHDTVYWYQQGPGQDPQFLISFYEKMQSDKGSIPDRFSAQQFSDYHSELNMSSLELGDSALYFCASSLLYEQYFGPGTRLTVT.

V and J are TRBV5-1 and TRBJ2-5; D is unclear. Germline CDR1 reads SGHRS; CDR2 reads YFSETQ. V shed 0 bases and J shed 1 base, with 10 bases lying between them. The CDR3 consists of 15 residues. For the CDR3, the DNA is TGCGCCAGCAGCTTGGTTGGGCCCCCCCAAGAGACCCAGTACTTC. Translated: CASSLVGPPQETQYF. The full variable domain, rest sourced from reference TRBV5-1 and TRBJ2-5, is KAGVTQTPRYLIKTRGQQVTLSCSPISGHRSVSWYQQTPGQGLQFLFEYFSETQRNKGNFPGRFSGRQFSNSRSEMNVSTLELGDSALYLCASSLVGPPQETQYFGPGTRLLVL.

This chain joins TRBV15 and TRBJ2-7; 11 positions agree with TRBD2. The CDR3 covers 14 residues. V gave up 3 bases and J gave up 6 bases; unmatched junction bases: 4. Germline V lookup: CDR1 LNHNV, CDR2 YYDKDF (reference sequence). The CDR3 sequence is CATSSSGRGSEQYF. The CDR3 coding sequence is TGTGCCACCAGCAGTAGCGGGAGGGGGTCCGAGCAGTACTTC.

The rearrangement links TRBV28 to TRBJ2-7; D may be TRBD1 (6 bases). Germline V gene sequence: CDR1 MDHEN, CDR2 SYDVKM. The CDR3 has 15 amino acids. V lost 0 bases and J 5 bases, leaving 14 bases between the germline ends. CDR3 sequence reads: CASSLCAGAEDEQYF. The DNA for the CDR3 is TGTGCCAGCAGTTTATGCGCAGGGGCGGAGGACGAGCAGTACTTC.

V usage is TRBV4-2 and J usage is TRBJ2-1; 13 bases map to TRBD2. Losses at the gene ends were 1 base for V and 5 bases for J; bases not matched to a gene: 8. The CDR3 has 18 residues. The germline gives CDR1 LGHNA, CDR2 YNFKEQ. The CDR3 bases are TGTGCCAGCAGCCAAGGGGGACTAGCGGGAACCCCCCACAATGAGCAGTTCTTC. This encodes CASSQGGLAGTPHNEQFF.

The chain links TRBV9 to TRBJ2-5, with 12 bases that match TRBD2. Germline assignment: CDR1 SGDLS and CDR2 YYNGEE. V lost 3 bases, J lost 3 bases, and 6 bases stayed unmatched. This CDR3 is 16 amino acids long. CDR3 amino acids: CASSAWTSGKEETQYF. The CDR3 nucleotides read TGTGCCAGCAGCGCCTGGACTAGCGGGAAGGAAGAGACCCAGTACTTC.

This clone occurred once. This chain connects TRBV27 to TRBJ2-5; possibly TRBD1 for D (5 bases). Trimming removed 4 bases at V and 4 bases at J, with 16 bases between. This CDR3 spans 15 amino acids. Germline V gives CDR1 MNHEY, CDR2 SMNVEV (reference sequence). CDR3 region: CASSSDRGQRETQYF. The CDR3 coding sequence is TGTGCCAGCAGTTCCGACCGTGGACAAAGAGAGACCCAGTACTTC.

This chain joins TRBV6-6 and TRBJ2-5; D gene ambiguous. In germline, CDR1 is MNHNY, CDR2 SVGAGI (reference sequence). The CDR3 is 14 amino acids. Trimming cost V 0 bases and J 1 base, with 6 bases left between them. The chain's CDR3 is CASSYSHTQETQYF. The CDR3 DNA follows: TGTGCCAGCAGTTACTCGCACACCCAAGAGACCCAGTACTTC.

CDR3 protein: CASSPPDRGETQYF. CDR3 in DNA: TGTGCCAGCAGTCCGCCCGACAGGGGAGAGACCCAGTACTTC. The rearrangement uses TRBV27 and TRBJ2-5; 8 nucleotides line up with TRBD1. The CDR3 is 14 amino acids. Unmatched junction bases numbered 6, after V lost 5 bases and J lost 4 bases. Germline CDR1 MNHEY, CDR2 SMNVEV (reference sequence).

The chain combines TRBV9 with TRBJ2-1; possibly TRBD1 for D (5 bases). V lost 1 base to trimming and J lost 8 bases, with 16 bases between them. The length of the CDR3 is 15 residues. The germline V gene encodes CDR1 SGDLS and CDR2 YYNGEE. This chain's CDR3 is CASSVHIGARDEQFF. The CDR3 DNA reads TGTGCCAGCAGCGTACATATAGGGGCCCGCGATGAGCAGTTCTTC.

The chain couples TRBV5-1 to TRBJ2-5, with 7 bases fitting TRBD2. CDR3 size: 15 residues. V shed 6 bases and J 3 bases; nucleotides not matched to a gene: 11. Germline loops: CDR1 SGHRS, CDR2 YFSETQ. Here the CDR3 reads CASTSQRGLKETQYF. CDR3 coding DNA: TGCGCCAGCACAAGTCAGCGGGGCCTAAAAGAGACCCAGTACTTC. The variable domain in full, completed from reference TRBV5-1 and TRBJ2-5, reads KAGVTQTPRYLIKTRGQQVTLSCSPISGHRSVSWYQQTPGQGLQFLFEYFSETQRNKGNFPGRFSGRQFSNSRSEMNVSTLELGDSALYLCASTSQRGLKETQYFGPGTRLLVL.

The J gene is TRBJ1-2, the V gene TRBV28; D not resolved. The CDR3 covers 14 residues. Germline V gives CDR1 MDHEN, CDR2 SYDVKM. Trimming shortened V by 5 bases and J by 5 bases, and 15 bases separated the two germline ends. In nucleotides, the CDR3 is TGTGCCAGCAGTCCCGGGTCTAGGAGGTATGGCTACACCTTC. Protein product: CASSPGSRRYGYTF.

The rearrangement joins TRBV30 to TRBJ2-2; 8 bases are shared with TRBD1. The CDR3 runs 16 residues. Germline assignment: CDR1 GTSNPN and CDR2 SVGIG (reference sequence). Trimming took 3 bases from V and 1 from J; bases not matched to a gene: 7. CDR3 DNA: TGTGCCTGGAGCCCAGACAGGGGAGGGAACACCGGGGAGCTGTTTTTT. Its translation: CAWSPDRGGNTGELFF.

The V and J genes are TRBV5-1 and TRBJ2-7; tentative D call: TRBD1 (5 bases). Trimming stripped 0 bases from V and 0 bases from J, with 10 bases between. This CDR3 contains 15 residues. Germline CDR1 and CDR2: SGHRS and YFSETQ. CDR3: CASSLEWGPSYEQYF. The CDR3 DNA is TGCGCCAGCAGCTTGGAATGGGGCCCCTCCTACGAGCAGTACTTC.

The gene calls are TRBV5-5 and TRBJ2-5, with D possibly being TRBD1 (8 bases). Germline V gene lookup returns CDR1 SGHKS and CDR2 YYEKEE (reference sequence). V was trimmed by 7 bases and J by 5 bases, leaving 33 bases between them. This CDR3 region has 19 residues. The CDR3 spells CASHRWTGLGGGQWETQYF. CDR3 sequence (DNA): TGTGCCAGCCACCGCTGGACAGGGCTCGGGGGAGGGCAATGGGAGACCCAGTACTTC.

J is TRBJ2-4 and V is TRBV21-1; TRBD2 reflects the table's D call only, with no check against the DNA. TRBV21-1 is termed a pseudogene. This CDR3 region has 18 residues. DNA for the CDR3: TGTGCCAGCAGCAATTGTCATCCGGCGGGCCCTGGGGGGAACATTCAGTACTTC. Translation gives CASSNCHPAGPGGNIQYF.

This chain uses TRBV14 with TRBJ2-7; 12 bases line up with TRBD2. The ends lost 1 base at V and 6 bases at J; junction bases unmatched: 16. CDR3 length: 19 residues. Germline V gene lookup returns CDR1 SGHDN and CDR2 FVKESK. CDR3 bases: TGTGCCAGCAGCCAAGGAGGGGAACTAGCGGGAGGTCGGTACGCCGAGCAGTACTTC. This gives the protein CASSQGGELAGGRYAEQYF.

This clone was counted once. This chain joins TRBV5-6 and TRBJ1-1; TRBD1 agrees at 9 bases. The V gene end was trimmed by 2 bases and the J gene end by 5 bases; junction bases not matched to a gene: 1. The CDR3 contains 13 residues. The V gene's germline CDR1 is SGHDT and CDR2 YYEEEE. The CDR3 is CASSFGQGTEAFF. CDR3 nucleotide sequence: TGTGCCAGCAGCTTCGGACAGGGGACTGAAGCTTTCTTT.

The CDR3 here is CASSSTPWRQGETQYF. For the CDR3, the DNA is TGTGCCAGCAGTTCCACCCCTTGGCGACAAGGAGAGACCCAGTACTTC. J is TRBJ2-5 and V is TRBV28; D unclear. The CDR3 is made up of 16 amino acids. The V and J ends lost 4 bases and 4 bases respectively, with 19 bases between them. CDR1 is MDHEN, CDR2 SYDVKM, per germline.

The chain uses TRBV15 and TRBJ1-1; D unclear. The CDR3 length is 15 residues. CDR1 LNHNV and CDR2 YYDKDF come from the germline V gene (reference sequence). Trimming pared 3 bases from V and 0 bases from J, leaving 11 bases between. CDR3 DNA sequence: TGTGCCACCAGCAGTGGAGAACACCTGAACACTGAAGCTTTCTTT. Amino acids: CATSSGEHLNTEAFF.

The chain uses TRBV28 and TRBJ2-5, with 7 positions matching TRBD2. V was pared by 4 bases and J by 1 base, with 15 bases of the junction left unmatched. CDR1 and CDR2 from the germline V gene are MDHEN and SYDVKM. The CDR3 runs 18 residues. The CDR3 reads CASSSPPRGDQAQETQYF. The CDR3 DNA follows: TGTGCCAGCAGTTCGCCCCCCCGGGGGGATCAGGCCCAAGAGACCCAGTACTTC.

This clone was found a few times. The sample contains more than one DNA sequence encoding this CDR3. The rearrangement uses TRBV5-6 and TRBJ1-3, with D hard to call. V lost 0 bases to trimming and J lost 4 bases, with 5 bases between them. Germline assignment: CDR1 SGHDT and CDR2 YYEEEE. The CDR3 consists of 13 residues. The CDR3, as DNA: TGTGCCAGCAGCTTGGGCGGAGGAAACACCATATATTTT. Its translation: CASSLGGGNTIYF.

The table lists this clone with a count of one. The chain recombines TRBV4-3 with TRBJ1-2; D not resolved. The V and J ends lost 3 bases and 6 bases respectively, with 17 bases between them. Germline-derived CDR1 and CDR2 are LGHNA and YSLEER. CDR3 size: 15 residues. CDR3 nucleotide sequence: TGCGCCAGCAGCCAGCCTAGTACCCACCCGAATGGCTACACCTTC. This gives the protein CASSQPSTHPNGYTF.

V gene TRBV4-3 combines with J gene TRBJ2-5; TRBD2 agrees at 10 bases. Germline trimming cut 4 bases from V and 5 bases from J; bases unmatched to any gene: 7. This CDR3 is built from 15 residues. Germline assignment: CDR1 LGHNA and CDR2 YSLEER. CDR3 nucleotide sequence: TGCGCCAGCAGCCTGCTAGCGGGAGCGGATGAGACCCAGTACTTC. It yields the protein CASSLLAGADETQYF.

This chain connects TRBV5-6 to TRBJ1-5, with D possibly TRBD1 on 5 matching bases. Germline V CDR1 and CDR2: SGHDT, YYEEEE. The CDR3 consists of 14 residues. The germline V and J ends were trimmed by 4 bases and 11 bases, with 19 bases remaining between them. For the CDR3, the DNA is TGTGCCAGCAGCCCCGGGCGACTTTCGGGGGCCCAGCATTTT. It encodes CASSPGRLSGAQHF.

V gene TRBV28 combines with J gene TRBJ2-7; TRBD2 agrees at 11 bases. V lost 5 bases, J lost 0 bases, and 6 bases stayed unmatched. This CDR3 spans 16 amino acids. Germline values: CDR1 MDHEN, CDR2 SYDVKM. CDR3 loop: CASSGLAGDHSYEQYF. Here the CDR3 DNA reads TGTGCCAGCAGTGGACTAGCGGGCGACCACTCCTACGAGCAGTACTTC.